This note documents a single T cell receptor (beta chain) sequence. The antigen this receptor binds is unknown. Base quality data are lacking; no much larger clone is found one base away. Reading the germline V gene (reference sequence) gives CDR1 LNHNV and CDR2 YYDKDF. Spanning cysteine to phenylalanine, the CDR3 consists of 11 amino acids. The kept DNA is CDR3 alone, 33 bases in frame from the first base. V loses 1 base of germline sequence and J loses 6 bases, and the interval between the two ends is 3 bases. The sample originates from a study of T cells in Graves' hyperthyroidism and ophthalmopathy (dated by TCRdb to between 2019 and 2020). About the investigation overall: Peripheral blood was collected at initial diagnosis, before any treatment. To identify distinguishing TCR V-J signatures, a discovery cohort of 90 to 100 patients was used, comprising 40 to 45 with Graves' ophthalmopathy and some 57 with stable Graves' hyperthyroidism. An independent validation cohort of under 20 hyperthyroidism patients and approximately 15 patients who later progressed to ophthalmopathy tested prospective prediction of ophthalmopathy. The 100 discovery patients were randomly divided into training and test sets at a 7:3 ratio. In addition, the study compared T-cell repertoires in thyroid tissue and in blood from roughly six Graves' hyperthyroidism patients. Following sampling, methimazole starting at 30 mg daily was given to hyperthyroidism patients, and high-dose intravenous methylprednisolone was given to ophthalmopathy patients. The paper reports TCR Vbeta CDR3 sequencing of approximately 130 peripheral blood samples: 40 or so ophthalmopathy, approximately 74 hyperthyroidism and around 17 progressor patients.

Graves' hyperthyroidism was defined as stable when no progression to ophthalmopathy occurred over 18 months of follow-up. Hyperthyroidism patients were newly diagnosed, with disease duration under 2 months, and aged 18 to 65 years. Exclusion was applied to patients with uncontrolled infections, other autoimmune diseases, pregnancy or lactation. Diagnoses relied on clinical symptoms, serum thyroxine and TRAb, thyroid ultrasound and orbital computed tomography. Ficoll-Paque density gradient centrifugation was used to isolate PBMCs from around 10 ml of fresh peripheral blood. Total RNA was extracted with Trizol reagent, and quality was checked on an Agilent 2100 Bioanalyzer. General study outcomes and caveats: A 13 V-J signature model separated ophthalmopathy from stable hyperthyroidism, with around 88% sensitivity and roughly 84% specificity in cross-validation and 80%/75% in testing. Most expanded thyroid clonotypes (frequency above 0.001) were also found in blood, which suggests that blood repertoires may mirror thyroid immune responses. In validation, the model predicted progression to ophthalmopathy a median of about 6.5 months before onset, with about 67% sensitivity and around 76% specificity. Sample size was not statistically predetermined, and blinding of investigators to group allocation was not performed.

TCR beta CDR3 regions were amplified from RNA transcripts. The TCR CDR3 was subjected to a first round of RT-PCR using the HTBI primer set and the Qiagen OneStep RT-PCR kit. The libraries were constructed in a second round of multiplex PCR and then size-selected and purified. Paired-end sequencing of the libraries was performed with 100 bp reads on an Illumina HiSeq2000. On the study's bioinformatics: Raw data were processed with SOAPnuke, discarding reads with adapters, uncalled bases, mean Phred below 15, or no exact constant-primer or identifier match. High-quality paired reads were merged using COPE v1.2.5, and each unique nucleotide sequence was defined as a clonotype. Clonotypes were aligned to IMGT TRBV, TRBD and TRBJ reference segments using MiTCR v1.1. The analysis included only V-J combinations with a frequency above 0.0001, which together covered approximately 99% of the repertoires. The TCS score was defined as the ratio of F50 (clonal expansion) to E x V (chaos), calculated using BLOSUM62-based TCRdist between CDR3 peptides within each V-J. Welch's t-statistics and random forest reduced 500 to 550 V-J features to roughly 13, which were used in a naive Bayes classifier (R e1071). TCRdb reanalyzed the raw reads on its own, using fastp at Q25 for trimming and MiXCR for clone calling, and kept in-frame beta chains. All rows with the same CDR3 protein become a single entry with the most common DNA and genes. The V and J calls reflect TCRdb's pipeline rather than the authors' work. This sample gives approximately 430,000 distinct CDR3 sequences in total; 15% to 18% of them show up just once. Of the sample, approximately 8% is held by the ten largest clones.

The sequence came from a woman aged 18 to 35 with Graves' hyperthyroidism. The chain is made from TRBV15 and TRBJ1-2, with the D gene uncertain. The sequenced material came from blood. The DNA is TGTGCCACCAGCAGAGGTGATGGCTACACCTTC. Its translation is CATSRGDGYTF.